This T cell receptor (beta chain) was recovered during a study of cytomegalovirus exposure and HLA in healthy donors. About the study: Among about 179 million T cells, an earlier analysis found 117 million unique TCR beta sequences.

Details on this clone: Its antigen is unidentified.

The study's findings and limits: An analysis that came later showed most CMV-associated TCR beta chains appearing HLA-restricted.

The PCR used 60 Vbeta and 13 Jbeta primers. This table comes from immunoSEQ multiplex PCR, and its TCRdb copy is limited to in-frame clones, with some not included. The table includes under 200,000 clones, 80% to 90% detected once. There are 12 residues in the CDR3. Looked up from germline, CDR1 is GTSNPN and CDR2 is SVGIG (reference sequence). Trimming cost V 5 bases and J 8 bases, with 15 bases left between them. The sample consisted of PBMCs. V is TRBV30 and J is TRBJ1-1; TRBD1 might be the D (5 bases). The clonotype comes from a young woman in good health and CMV-seronegative. The CDR3 reads CAWYRDSQEAFF. DNA for the CDR3: TGTGCCTGGTACCGGGACTCCCAGGAAGCTTTCTTT.